This T cell receptor (beta chain) was captured in a study of Ad26.COV2.S vaccination and SARS-CoV-2 variants. The study's findings and limits: After vaccination, substantial breadth of spike-specific CD8+ and CD4+ responses was reported. People given the vaccine had a wider spike-specific TCR breadth than placebo recipients did.

Assay used: immunoSEQ multiplex PCR; TCRdb lists only in-frame clones, some missing. The data hold 450,000 to 550,000 clones, with roughly nine tenths observed a single time. For this clone: The antigen is unknown.

Regarding treatment: roughly 20 received Ad26.COV2.S at low or high dose, single or two shots; 5 received placebo; per-sample allocation not given. Samples came from day 63 after the first vaccine or placebo injection. Aged 18-55 years, donor was enrolled in Boston in the early 2020s. This TCR derives from a person between 18 and 65 years old who received the Ad26.COV2.S COVID-19 vaccine or a placebo. The material sequenced was peripheral blood, taken in a trial of Ad26.COV2.S vaccine versus placebo.

This CDR3 reads CAIGSGRVYNEQFF. DNA of the CDR3: TGTGCCATCGGGAGCGGGAGGGTCTACAATGAGCAGTTCTTC. This chain connects TRBV7-2 to TRBJ2-1; 10 bases are a match to TRBD2. This CDR3 has 14 residues. Unmatched junction bases numbered 6, after V lost 10 bases and J lost 3 bases. Germline V CDR1 and CDR2: SGHTA, FQGNSA.